The T cell receptor (beta chain) described here comes from a study of cytomegalovirus exposure and HLA in healthy donors. Study-level points and caveats: Links to common viral pathogens appeared, in a later analysis, for several of the most significant clusters. The number of N-insertions in an Asian-associated ancestry cluster was reportedly below the approximately 680-donor mean in a later analysis.

PCR was performed using 60 Vbeta and 13 Jbeta primers. Libraries were prepared by immunoSEQ multiplex PCR; TCRdb keeps only in-frame clonotypes and omits some of them. Here the sample spans more than 150,000 clones, approximately 80% being singletons. Trimming left V 0 bases short and J 0 bases short, with 11 bases between. This CDR3 comprises 16 residues. Germline CDR1 LGHNA, CDR2 YNFKEQ. Of note for this clone: What it binds is unknown.

The rearrangement joins TRBV4-2 to TRBJ1-1; D might be TRBD1 (5 bases). This receptor was obtained from a young woman in good health and CMV-seropositive. Material for sequencing was PBMCs. The CDR3 DNA sequence: TGTGCCAGCAGCCAAGATGGGGCCAGGGTGAACACTGAAGCTTTCTTT. Translating gives CASSQDGARVNTEAFF.